The 28 T cell receptor beta chains reported below all come from one sample, sequenced in a study of cytomegalovirus exposure and HLA in healthy donors. The primer mix had 60 Vbeta and 13 Jbeta primers. Generated by immunoSEQ multiplex PCR, the TCRdb table keeps only in-frame clones and is missing some. The table shows around 140,000 clones, with over 80% occurring only once. Material for sequencing was PBMCs. These receptors were taken from a woman aged 25 to 39 in good health and CMV-seronegative.

With regard to this clone: A junction boundary mismatches the germline segment, possibly from a read error. This chain joins TRBV6-1 and TRBJ2-7; the D is unclear. This CDR3 has 14 amino acids. Germline CDR1 and CDR2: MNHNS and SASEGT. This chain's CDR3 is CASSEQPSSYERYF. The CDR3 DNA sequence: TGTGCCAGCAGTGAACAACCCAGCTCCTACGAGCGGTACTTC.

The CDR3 reads CASSPPDQPQHF. CDR3 coding DNA: TGTGCCAGCAGCCCCCCCGATCAGCCCCAGCATTTT. This chain joins TRBV28 and TRBJ1-5; the D is unclear. Per germline, CDR1 MDHEN and CDR2 SYDVKM. The CDR3 extends over 12 amino acids. V was clipped by 6 bases and J by 5 bases, with 8 bases between them.

The rearrangement joins TRBV5-1 to TRBJ2-1; D remains ambiguous. Trimming left V 0 bases short and J 3 bases short, with 7 bases between. Germline V lookup: CDR1 SGHRS, CDR2 YFSETQ. The CDR3 loop spans 14 amino acids. The CDR3 DNA is TGCGCCAGCAGCTTGGACTTACTCTACAATGAGCAGTTCTTC. The encoded protein is CASSLDLLYNEQFF.

The CDR3 bases are TGTGCCAGCGGGGACAGGGGGCACGGAAACACCATATATTTT. Its translation: CASGDRGHGNTIYF. The chain has TRBV9 and TRBJ1-3, with 12 bases matching TRBD1. Germline V gives CDR1 SGDLS, CDR2 YYNGEE. The CDR3 totals 14 residues. The V and J ends lost 7 bases and 4 bases, in that order; junction bases with no gene match: 3.

The rearrangement joins TRBV5-4 to TRBJ2-7; D remains unclear. Germline V gene lookup returns CDR1 SGHNT and CDR2 YYREEE (reference sequence). V was trimmed by 4 bases and J by 0 bases, leaving 11 bases between them. The CDR3 is 14 residues long. This chain's CDR3 is CASSRSQISYEQYF. For the CDR3, the DNA is TGTGCCAGCAGCCGGAGCCAAATCTCCTACGAGCAGTACTTC.

The chain is built from TRBV4-3 and TRBJ2-1; D may be TRBD1 (5 bases). Trimming shortened V by 4 bases and J by 10 bases, and 8 bases separated the two germline ends. The CDR3 runs 11 residues. CDR1 and CDR2 from the germline V gene are LGHNA and YSLEER. CDR3 region: CASSLGREQFF. CDR3 DNA sequence: TGCGCCAGCAGCCTGGGGCGAGAGCAGTTCTTC.

The rearrangement uses TRBV27 and TRBJ1-2; D is unclear. V was shortened by 5 bases and J by 0 bases, with 7 bases between the two germline ends. The germline CDR1 and CDR2 sequences are MNHEY and SMNVEV (reference sequence). The CDR3 has 13 amino acids. Here the CDR3 DNA reads TGTGCCAGCAGTCCCCGGGCTAACTATGGCTACACCTTC. It translates to CASSPRANYGYTF.

V is TRBV30 and J is TRBJ2-7, with TRBD2 matching 9 bases. Germline V gene lookup returns CDR1 GTSNPN and CDR2 SVGIG (reference sequence). The ends lost 5 bases at V and 1 base at J; junction bases unmatched: 9. CDR3 length: 15 amino acids. The CDR3 protein is CAWSSSGSASYEQYF. CDR3 in DNA: TGTGCCTGGTCGAGTAGCGGGAGCGCTTCCTACGAGCAGTACTTC.

V gene TRBV28 combines with J gene TRBJ2-3; 12 bases line up with TRBD2. The CDR3 runs to 21 residues. Germline CDR1 and CDR2: MDHEN and SYDVKM. The V gene end was trimmed by 6 bases and the J gene end by 0 bases; junction bases not matched to a gene: 19. The chain's CDR3 is CASSWPPGASGRGSSTDTQYF. CDR3 nucleotide sequence: TGTGCCAGCAGCTGGCCCCCCGGCGCTAGCGGGAGGGGAAGTAGCACAGATACGCAGTATTTT. Full variable domain (rest looked up from reference TRBV28 and TRBJ2-3): DVKVTQSSRYLVKRTGEKVFLECVQDMDHENMFWYRQDPGLGLRLIYFSYDVKMKEKGDIPEGYSVSREKKERFSLILESASTNQTSMYLCASSWPPGASGRGSSTDTQYFGPGTRLTVL.

This clone was observed a handful of times. The chain carries TRBV7-3 and TRBJ2-5; 13 nucleotides match TRBD2. The DNA end favors TRBJ2-7, so the J call may be wrong. The CDR3 spans 13 residues. Germline CDR1 SGHTA, CDR2 FQGTGA. Written as DNA, the CDR3 is TGTGCCAGCAGCTGGACTAGCGGGGGCGAGCAGTACTTC. It translates to CASSWTSGGEQYF.

This clone has more than one count but fewer than ten. The chain couples TRBV6-1 to TRBJ2-7, with D unresolved. CDR3 length equals 15 residues. Germline CDR1 reads MNHNS; CDR2 reads SASEGT. Trimming stripped 1 base from V and 0 bases from J, with 10 bases between. CDR3 in amino acids: CASSEDDPGSYEQYF. The CDR3 DNA reads TGTGCCAGCAGTGAAGACGACCCAGGCTCCTACGAGCAGTACTTC.

The rearrangement joins TRBV10-3 to TRBJ2-5; TRBD2 matches at 15 bases. Per the germline V gene, CDR1 is ENHRY and CDR2 is SYGVKD. This CDR3 contains 17 residues. Germline trimming cut 4 bases from V and 5 bases from J; bases unmatched to any gene: 8. Here the CDR3 DNA reads TGTGCCATCAGTGGGACTAGCGGGGGGGCCGGGGGTGAGACCCAGTACTTC. This encodes CAISGTSGGAGGETQYF.

The chain couples TRBV30 to TRBJ2-7; a possible D gene is TRBD1 (6 bases). Germline lookup yields CDR1 GTSNPN and CDR2 SVGIG (reference sequence). The CDR3 covers 11 residues. Between the trimmed V and J ends, which lost 3 bases and 7 bases, there was a span of 10 bases. CDR3 protein: CAWRQGWEQYF. The CDR3 DNA follows: TGTGCCTGGAGACAGGGTTGGGAGCAGTACTTC.

This clone turned up a few times. V gene TRBV5-1 combines with J gene TRBJ2-3; the D gene is possibly TRBD1 (6 bases). Germline V gene data show CDR1 as SGHRS and CDR2 as YFSETQ. V was pared by 1 base and J by 3 bases, with 9 bases between. The CDR3 sequence is 14 residues long. CDR3 region: CASSLSQGTDTQYF. Written as DNA, the CDR3 is TGCGCCAGCAGCTTGTCACAGGGTACAGATACGCAGTATTTT.

This clone was observed a handful of times. CDR3: CSVEGGSSGRETQYF. CDR3 DNA: TGCAGCGTTGAGGGCGGGTCTAGCGGGAGAGAGACCCAGTACTTC. The rearrangement uses TRBV29-1 and TRBJ2-5; the match to TRBD2 covers 10 bases. The CDR3 loop spans 15 amino acids. Germline values: CDR1 SQVTM, CDR2 ANQGSEA. V lost 3 bases to trimming and J lost 4 bases; unmatched junction nucleotides: 8.

In DNA form, the CDR3 reads TGCAGTGCCACGGGTATCTATGAGCAGTTCTTC. Amino acid sequence: CSATGIYEQFF. This chain links TRBV20-1 with TRBJ2-1; the D is unclear. The germline CDR1 and CDR2 sequences are DFQATT and SNEGSKA (reference sequence). This CDR3 has 11 amino acids. Trimming stripped 6 bases from V and 8 bases from J, with 11 bases between.

The chain carries TRBV30 and TRBJ2-1, with 8 bases identical to TRBD1. The CDR3 loop spans 15 amino acids. Per the germline V gene, CDR1 is GTSNPN and CDR2 is SVGIG (reference sequence). The trim removed 3 bases at V and 5 bases at J, leaving 9 bases unmatched. The CDR3 reads CAWSHGTGMNNEQFF. CDR3 bases: TGTGCCTGGAGCCACGGGACAGGAATGAACAATGAGCAGTTCTTC.

The genes are TRBV6-4 and TRBJ2-7, with 7 positions matching TRBD1. This CDR3 is 14 amino acids long. V lost 4 bases and J lost 0; bases outside the gene matches: 3. The V gene's germline CDR1 is MRHNA and CDR2 SNTAGT. The CDR3 sequence is CASSADRSSYEQYF. The DNA of the CDR3 is TGTGCCAGCAGTGCGGACAGGAGCTCCTACGAGCAGTACTTC.

V gene TRBV19 combines with J gene TRBJ2-2, with 7 bases identical to TRBD2. V lost 3 bases to trimming and J lost 6 bases; unmatched junction nucleotides: 7. From germline, CDR1 is LNHDA and CDR2 SQIVND (reference sequence). The CDR3 is 15 residues long. CDR3: CASSMVREVPGELFF. The CDR3 nucleotides read TGTGCCAGTAGTATGGTCCGGGAGGTCCCCGGGGAGCTGTTTTTT.

The CDR3 DNA sequence: TGTGCCACCAGCGGCTATTCATTACCTCAGCGGAATGAGCAGTTCTTC. It codes for CATSGYSLPQRNEQFF. The chain combines TRBV15 with TRBJ2-1; possible D gene TRBD2, 5 bases. Trimming removed 5 bases at V and 7 bases at J, with 21 bases between. The germline gives CDR1 LNHNV, CDR2 YYDKDF (reference sequence). This CDR3 comprises 16 residues.

The rearrangement links TRBV19 to TRBJ1-2; TRBD1 matches 7 bases. The CDR3 extends over 14 amino acids. V lost 4 bases to trimming and J lost 2 bases; unmatched junction nucleotides: 4. The germline V gene encodes CDR1 LNHDA and CDR2 SQIVND (reference sequence). In DNA, the CDR3 is TGTGCCAGTAGTACCACAGGGGACAACTATGGCTACACCTTC. Translated, it gives CASSTTGDNYGYTF.

This clone was seen only once. This clone may be a read error of a much larger clone one base away. The chain is built from TRBV7-3 and TRBJ1-1, with D unclear. V lost 2 bases to trimming and J lost 1 base, with 5 bases between them. Germline CDR1 SGHTA, CDR2 FQGTGA. This CDR3 comprises 13 residues. The DNA for the CDR3 is TGTGCCAGCAGCTTACCGGGGAACACTGAAGCTTTCTTT. Its protein is CASSLPGNTEAFF.

The chain combines TRBV7-2 with TRBJ2-3; 10 bases are a match to TRBD2. CDR3 length: 16 residues. J lost 1 base, V lost 0 bases, and 1 base had no gene match. Germline assignment: CDR1 SGHTA and CDR2 FQGNSA. CDR3 in amino acids: CASSLAGTSGTDTQYF. CDR3 nucleotide sequence: TGTGCCAGCAGCTTAGCCGGGACTAGCGGCACAGATACGCAGTATTTT.

The rearrangement links TRBV4-3 to TRBJ2-4; 9 nucleotides line up with TRBD2. Germline V gene data show CDR1 as LGHNA and CDR2 as YSLEER. V lost 0 bases and J lost 4; bases outside the gene matches: 7. This CDR3 has 17 amino acids. The CDR3 reads CASSQEEGLAGKNIQYF. The CDR3 DNA reads TGCGCCAGCAGCCAAGAAGAAGGGCTAGCGGGGAAAAACATTCAGTACTTC.

This clone showed up just a few times. This chain joins TRBV2 and TRBJ2-1, with 14 bases that match TRBD2. The germline CDR1 and CDR2 sequences are SNHLY and FYNNEI. With 6 bases clipped from V and 15 bases from J, the junction kept 13 bases outside the gene matches. This CDR3 has 15 amino acids. CDR3 loop: CASSLGTSGSEKGFF. As DNA, the CDR3 is TGTGCCAGCAGCCTTGGGACTAGCGGGAGCGAAAAGGGGTTCTTC.

The chain couples TRBV7-9 to TRBJ2-1; 10 bases match TRBD2. Germline values: CDR1 SEHNR, CDR2 FQNEAQ (reference sequence). The CDR3 contains 17 residues. V lost 1 base, J lost 8 bases, and 11 bases stayed unmatched. The CDR3 sequence is CASSLGASGGASDEQFF. In DNA, the CDR3 is TGTGCCAGCAGCTTAGGAGCCAGCGGGGGGGCCTCGGATGAGCAGTTCTTC. Full variable domain (remainder filled in from reference TRBV7-9 and TRBJ2-1): DTGVSQNPRHKITKRGQNVTFRCDPISEHNRLYWYRQTLGQGPEFLTYFQNEAQLEKSRLLSDRFSAERPKGSFSTLEIQRTEQGDSAMYLCASSLGASGGASDEQFFGPGTRLTVL.

The gene calls are TRBV7-9 and TRBJ2-1; the match to TRBD2 covers 8 bases. Germline CDR1 is SEHNR and CDR2 is FQNEAQ (reference sequence). The V and J ends lost 3 bases and 8 bases, in that order; junction bases with no gene match: 9. The CDR3 loop spans 15 amino acids. The DNA for the CDR3 is TGTGCCAGCAGCTTGTCGGGAGGGCCGGTAGATGAGCAGTTCTTC. Its protein product is CASSLSGGPVDEQFF. The whole variable domain, filled in from reference TRBV7-9 and TRBJ2-1, reads DTGVSQNPRHKITKRGQNVTFRCDPISEHNRLYWYRQTLGQGPEFLTYFQNEAQLEKSRLLSDRFSAERPKGSFSTLEIQRTEQGDSAMYLCASSLSGGPVDEQFFGPGTRLTVL.

The gene calls are TRBV5-1 and TRBJ1-1; 10 nucleotides line up with TRBD1. The CDR3 contains 13 residues. With 3 bases clipped from V and 11 bases from J, the junction kept 7 bases outside the gene matches. Germline CDR1 SGHRS, CDR2 YFSETQ. CDR3 coding DNA: TGCGCCAGCAGCTCAGAGGACAGGGGGGGGGCTTTCTTT. Encoded protein: CASSSEDRGGAFF.